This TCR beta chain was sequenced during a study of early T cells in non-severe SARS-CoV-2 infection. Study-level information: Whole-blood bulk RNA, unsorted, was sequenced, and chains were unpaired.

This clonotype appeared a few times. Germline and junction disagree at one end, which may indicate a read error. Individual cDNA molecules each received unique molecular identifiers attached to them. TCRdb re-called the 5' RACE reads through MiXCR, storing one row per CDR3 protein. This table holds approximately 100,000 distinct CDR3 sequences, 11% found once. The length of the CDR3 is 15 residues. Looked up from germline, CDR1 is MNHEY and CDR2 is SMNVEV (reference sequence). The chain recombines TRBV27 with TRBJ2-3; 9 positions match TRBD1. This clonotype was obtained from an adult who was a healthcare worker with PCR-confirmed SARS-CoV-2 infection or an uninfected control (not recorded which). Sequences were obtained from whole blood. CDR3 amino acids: CANSPWTGEGGTQYF. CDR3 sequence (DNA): TGTGCCAACAGTCCGTGGACAGGGGAGGGTGGTACGCAGTATTTT.